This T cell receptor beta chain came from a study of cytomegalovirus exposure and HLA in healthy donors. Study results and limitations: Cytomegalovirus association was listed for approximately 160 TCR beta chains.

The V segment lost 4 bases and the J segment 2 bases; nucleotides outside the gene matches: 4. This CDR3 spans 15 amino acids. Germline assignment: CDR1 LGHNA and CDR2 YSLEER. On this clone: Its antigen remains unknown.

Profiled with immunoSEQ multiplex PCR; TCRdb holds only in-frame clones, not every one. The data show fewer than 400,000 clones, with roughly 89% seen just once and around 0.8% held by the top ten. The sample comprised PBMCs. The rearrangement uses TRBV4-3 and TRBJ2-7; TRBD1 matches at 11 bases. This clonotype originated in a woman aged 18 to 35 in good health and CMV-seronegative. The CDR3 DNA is TGCGCCAGCAGCCCCCGGGACAGGGGGACCTACGAGCAGTACTTC. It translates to CASSPRDRGTYEQYF.